This passage covers 8 T cell receptor beta chains from one sample sequenced in a study of immune heterogeneity within non-small cell lung tumors (dated by TCRdb to about 2018). Genomic DNA was extracted from bulk tumor tissue and used as the TCR template, and 600 ng gDNA was amplified per sample. During surgery, multiple biopsies were taken from each primary tumor, with sampling sites spaced as far apart as possible within the tumor mass. The study cohort was described as untreated, and the patients were newly diagnosed NSCLC cases having curative surgery. The run used a HiSeq X Ten. A multiplex PCR system amplified the TCR beta CDR3 region, with a first 10-cycle round using 32 V-gene forward and 13 J-gene reverse primers. The raw public reads went through TCRdb reprocessing: fastp at Q25, MiXCR clone calling, in-frame beta chains kept. Rows are unified per CDR3 protein, each entry keeping the most common DNA and genes. The sample yields 9,500 to 11,000 distinct CDR3 sequences; roughly a fifth were counted once. In total, the top ten clones hold approximately 4% of the sample.

Material: lung tumor tissue. All receptors come from a man aged 55 to 70 with non-small cell lung cancer.

This clonotype is categorized as medium-sized. The chain is built from TRBV30 and TRBJ1-1; maybe TRBD1 (6 bases). This CDR3 contains 14 residues. The V gene lost 1 base and the J gene lost 0 bases, with 9 bases spanning the gap. Germline lookup yields CDR1 GTSNPN and CDR2 SVGIG (reference sequence). The CDR3 is CAWSGGQLNTEAFF. The CDR3 DNA reads TGTGCCTGGAGTGGTGGACAGCTGAACACTGAAGCTTTCTTT.

V is TRBV19 and J is TRBJ1-3; perhaps TRBD1 as D (6 bases). Trimming pared 3 bases from V and 8 bases from J, leaving 20 bases between. Per the germline V gene, CDR1 is LNHDA and CDR2 is SQIVND (reference sequence). The CDR3 covers 16 residues. The CDR3 loop reads CASSIFPVGGGYTIYF. Written as DNA, the CDR3 is TGTGCCAGTAGTATCTTTCCTGTGGGCGGGGGCTACACCATATATTTT. Full variable domain (outside the CDR3, taken from reference TRBV19 and TRBJ1-3): DGGITQSPKYLFRKEGQNVTLSCEQNLNHDAMYWYRQDPGQGLRLIYYSQIVNDFQKGDIAEGYSVSREKKESFPLTVTSAQKNPTAFYLCASSIFPVGGGYTIYFGEGSWLTVV.

In this sample, this clonotype turned up many times. The chain employs TRBV6-1 and TRBJ1-6; D is undetermined. Trimming removed 8 bases from V and 0 bases from J, with 11 bases in between. CDR1 and CDR2 (germline): MNHNS, SASEGT. The CDR3 loop spans 15 amino acids. CDR3 sequence: CASLARSSYNSPLHF. Here the CDR3 DNA reads TGTGCCAGCCTAGCAAGGAGCTCCTATAATTCACCCCTCCACTTT.

The count of this clonotype is one. A much more abundant neighbour one base away suggests this may be a read error. This rearrangement joins TRBV5-1 to TRBJ1-2; 9 bases agree with TRBD1. This CDR3 region has 15 residues. Germline V CDR1 and CDR2: SGHRS, YFSETQ. CDR3 amino acids: CDSSLPGQGGDGYTF. The CDR3 DNA reads TGCGACAGCAGTTTGCCGGGACAGGGAGGGGATGGCTACACCTTC.

In this sample, this clonotype turned up a few times. The chain uses TRBV5-1 and TRBJ2-1, with TRBD2 as a possible D gene (5 bases). Between the trimmed V and J ends, which lost 0 bases and 4 bases, there was a span of 17 bases. This CDR3 region has 17 residues. Germline V lookup: CDR1 SGHRS, CDR2 YFSETQ. CDR3 in DNA: TGCGCCAGCAGCTTGGGGGAGATTATACAACTTTACAATGAGCAGTTCTTC. Its protein product is CASSLGEIIQLYNEQFF.

This clonotype was seen only a few times. V is TRBV10-2 and J is TRBJ1-2, with D perhaps matching TRBD1 (6 bases). Germline CDR1 reads WSHSY; CDR2 reads SAAADI. V lost 7 bases and J lost 5, with 26 bases in between. This CDR3 is 17 amino acids long. CDR3 DNA sequence: TGCGCCAGCACCCGAGGGGAGGGGGGGGCGGCGGCGTATGGCTACACCTTC. It codes for CASTRGEGGAAAYGYTF.

This clonotype is deemed medium-sized (0.01 to 0.1%). V is TRBV15 and J is TRBJ2-3; 7 bases line up with TRBD2. Germline V gene data show CDR1 as LNHNV and CDR2 as YYDKDF (reference sequence). J was trimmed by 3 bases and V by 4 bases; bases with no gene match: 13. This CDR3 is 17 amino acids long. The CDR3 region has the DNA TGTGCCACCAGCAAACCCACGGGGGAGGGATGGACAGATACGCAGTATTTT. Translated, it gives CATSKPTGEGWTDTQYF.

This clonotype rates as medium-sized (0.01 to 0.1%). This chain uses TRBV20-1 with TRBJ1-1, with unresolved D. This CDR3 comprises 15 residues. The V and J ends lost 2 bases and 4 bases respectively, with 17 bases between them. Germline assignment: CDR1 DFQATT and CDR2 SNEGSKA (reference sequence). The CDR3 coding sequence is TGCAGTGCTAGACGCCCGACACCTGCGGGCACTGAAGCTTTCTTT. Translating gives CSARRPTPAGTEAFF.